This is a list of T cell receptor beta chains from one sample in a study of CD8 T cells in ankylosing spondylitis. Using its own MiXCR run on the 5' RACE reads, TCRdb lists one record per CDR3 protein. The sample lists roughly 300,000 distinct CDR3 sequences; 8% were seen once. Material for sequencing was blood, either unsorted or a sorted T cell fraction (not recorded which). The origin of the receptors is a male donor with ankylosing spondylitis. The CDR3 runs from the conserved cysteine through the conserved F or W. The D gene is left open where the match is weak. Clone sizes are given selectively: once, few, many, or a class where the clone is expanded.

CDR3aa,CDR3nt,j_gene,abundance,v_gene,d_gene
CASSLFLAGFYEQYF,TGTGCCAGCAGCTTGTTCCTAGCGGGATTCTACGAGCAGTACTTC,TRBJ2-7,few,TRBV5-4,TRBD2
CATRREDYGYTF,TGTGCCACCCGTCGGGAAGACTATGGCTACACCTTC,TRBJ1-2,many,TRBV27,.
CASSSAAGRVISYEQYF,TGTGCCAGCAGTTCGGCCGCTGGACGAGTAATCTCCTACGAGCAGTACTTC,TRBJ2-7,many,TRBV6-2/TRBV6-3,.
CASRSTVGTQYF,TGTGCCAGCAGATCGACCGTTGGGACCCAGTACTTC,TRBJ2-5,few,TRBV21-1,.
CASSPRERSEQYF,TGTGCCAGCAGCCCCCGGGAGAGGTCCGAGCAGTACTTC,TRBJ2-7,few,TRBV9,.
CSAVPGLAGITILGQYF,TGCAGTGCTGTACCGGGACTAGCGGGGATAACTATCCTTGGGCAGTACTTC,TRBJ2-7,.,TRBV20-1,TRBD2
CASSSPRRGANYGYTF,TGTGCCAGCAGTTCTCCTCGAAGGGGCGCGAACTATGGCTACACCTTC,TRBJ1-2,.,TRBV28,.
CATSRVGPNYGYTF,TGTGCCACCAGCAGAGTTGGCCCGAACTATGGCTACACCTTC,TRBJ1-2,few,TRBV15,.
CASSLGTSGSPYNEQFF,TGCGCCAGCAGCTTGGGGACTAGCGGGAGCCCCTACAATGAGCAGTTCTTC,TRBJ2-1,.,TRBV5-1,TRBD2
CASSHGTGENSPLHF,TGTGCCAGCAGCCATGGGACAGGAGAGAATTCACCCCTCCACTTT,TRBJ1-6,many,TRBV7-9,TRBD1
CASSLEGSSYEQYF,TGTGCCAGCAGTTTAGAGGGCAGTTCCTACGAGCAGTACTTC,TRBJ2-7,many,TRBV27,.
CSARRLAFYNEQFF,TGCAGTGCTAGACGGCTAGCGTTCTACAATGAGCAGTTCTTC,TRBJ2-1,many,TRBV20-1,.
CASREGHQPQHF,TGTGCCAGCAGGGAGGGACATCAGCCCCAGCATTTT,TRBJ1-5,many,TRBV6-2/TRBV6-3,.
CASSQSIGVDTGELFF,TGTGCCAGCAGCCAATCGATAGGGGTCGACACCGGGGAGCTGTTTTTT,TRBJ2-2,.,TRBV16,.
CASSQGAGGTYEQYF,TGTGCCAGCAGCCAGGGGGCGGGAGGGACCTACGAGCAGTACTTC,TRBJ2-7,few,TRBV7-9,.
CASSSLARARTDTQYF,TGTGCCAGCAGTTCTTTAGCGAGAGCCCGCACAGATACGCAGTATTTT,TRBJ2-3,.,TRBV28,.
CASRDRGGSYEQYF,TGTGCCAGCAGGGACAGGGGCGGCTCCTACGAGCAGTACTTC,TRBJ2-7,.,TRBV28,TRBD1
CASSFGGPGNTIYF,TGTGCCAGCAGCTTCGGTGGACCTGGAAACACCATATATTTT,TRBJ1-3,few,TRBV27,.
CASSQYVSGNTGELFF,TGCGCCAGCAGCCAATATGTTAGCGGGAACACCGGGGAGCTGTTTTTT,TRBJ2-2,.,TRBV5-1,.
CASKGTNEQFF,TGTGCCAGCAAGGGGACGAATGAGCAGTTCTTC,TRBJ2-1,few,TRBV9,.
CSAREREKVWDTQYF,TGCAGTGCTAGAGAGCGGGAGAAAGTTTGGGATACGCAGTATTTT,TRBJ2-3,few,TRBV20-1,TRBD2
CASSVESFSYEQYF,TGTGCCAGCAGCGTAGAAAGCTTCTCCTACGAGCAGTACTTC,TRBJ2-7,few,TRBV9,.
CSAQNVAALTRGYTF,TGCAGTGCCCAAAACGTGGCAGCCCTTACCCGTGGCTACACCTTC,TRBJ1-2,few,TRBV20-1,.
CASSPGGGTDTQYF,TGCGCCAGCAGTCCAGGAGGAGGCACAGATACGCAGTATTTT,TRBJ2-3,many,TRBV5-1,.
CASSFTDSHYEQYF,TGTGCCAGCAGCTTTACGGACAGCCACTACGAGCAGTACTTC,TRBJ2-7,.,TRBV7-9,.
CASSIDRGGYTF,TGTGCCAGTAGTATAGATCGGGGCGGCTACACCTTC,TRBJ1-2,few,TRBV19,.
CASSYASRGGNEQFF,TGTGCCAGCAGTTACGCTAGCCGAGGCGGTAATGAGCAGTTCTTC,TRBJ2-1,.,TRBV6-5,.
CASSLPGRVTEAFF,TGTGCCAGCAGTTTACCCGGACGTGTCACTGAAGCTTTCTTT,TRBJ1-1,.,TRBV28,.
CASSLDRGRQQYF,TGTGCCAGCAGTTTGGACAGGGGTAGGCAGCAGTACTTC,TRBJ2-7,many,TRBV12-3/TRBV12-4,TRBD1
CASSLLRGTDTQYF,TGTGCCAGCAGCCTGCTGCGTGGCACAGATACGCAGTATTTT,TRBJ2-3,many,TRBV7-8,.
CSARDGASGDGYGYTF,TGCAGTGCTAGAGATGGAGCATCAGGGGACGGCTATGGCTACACCTTC,TRBJ1-2,many,TRBV20-1,.
CASSQVLAANQPQHF,TGCGCCAGCAGCCAAGTGCTGGCAGCAAATCAGCCCCAGCATTTT,TRBJ1-5,few,TRBV4-1,.
CSVGYSGGNEQFF,TGCAGCGTTGGCTATTCGGGGGGAAATGAGCAGTTCTTC,TRBJ2-1,.,TRBV29-1,TRBD2
CATSGGGSGTDTQYF,TGTGCCACCAGCGGAGGCGGGAGTGGCACAGATACGCAGTATTTT,TRBJ2-3,.,TRBV24-1,TRBD2
CASSPGQGVPYEQYF,TGTGCCAGCAGCCCGGGACAGGGGGTCCCTTACGAGCAGTACTTC,TRBJ2-7,once,TRBV13,TRBD1
CASSLPGQGVFQQYF,TGTGCCAGCAGTTTACCGGGACAGGGTGTTTTTCAGCAGTACTTC,TRBJ2-7,many,TRBV28,TRBD1
CAISRTGTAAGNTIYF,TGTGCCATCAGTAGAACCGGGACAGCAGCTGGAAACACCATATATTTT,TRBJ1-3,.,TRBV10-3,TRBD1
CVTSLRQLAYNEQFF,TGTGTCACCAGCCTAAGACAGTTAGCCTACAATGAGCAGTTCTTC,TRBJ2-1,once,TRBV5-4,.
CASSYSSSSRHGELFF,TGTGCCAGCAGTTACTCTTCTTCCTCCCGCCACGGGGAGCTGTTTTTT,TRBJ2-2,.,TRBV6-5,.
CASSHNLGTSGIRVSYNEQFF,TGTGCCAGCAGCCACAACCTAGGGACTAGCGGGATCCGCGTCTCCTACAATGAGCAGTTCTTC,TRBJ2-1,.,TRBV9,TRBD2
CASSPPIVQFYNEQFF,TGTGCCAGCAGCCCTCCCATCGTCCAATTTTACAATGAGCAGTTCTTC,TRBJ2-1,.,TRBV7-9,.
CASSYRSGQGDYEQYF,TGTGCCAGCAGTTACAGGAGTGGACAGGGGGACTACGAGCAGTACTTC,TRBJ2-7,.,TRBV6-2/TRBV6-3,TRBD1
CASSLVSRTGNTIYF,TGTGCCAGCAGCTTAGTAAGCAGAACTGGAAACACCATATATTTT,TRBJ1-3,.,TRBV7-2,.
CSARFRGRENTEAFF,TGCAGTGCTAGGTTCCGGGGGCGCGAGAACACTGAAGCTTTCTTT,TRBJ1-1,.,TRBV20-1,.
CASSLGGFGTGVDEQFF,TGTGCCAGCAGCTTGGGTGGGTTCGGGACAGGGGTCGATGAGCAGTTCTTC,TRBJ2-1,.,TRBV5-6,TRBD1
CASSLWDGINEKLFF,TGTGCCAGCAGCTTGTGGGACGGCATTAATGAAAAACTGTTTTTT,TRBJ1-4,.,TRBV5-5,.
CASSESLWASRETQYF,TGCGCCAGCAGTGAGTCCCTGTGGGCTAGTCGGGAGACCCAGTACTTC,TRBJ2-5,.,TRBV10-2,.
CASSFIVYEQYF,TGTGCCAGCAGTTTCATAGTCTACGAGCAGTACTTC,TRBJ2-7,many,TRBV6-2/TRBV6-3,.
CASSGRTGPSREKLFF,TGTGCCAGCAGCGGGCGGACAGGGCCCTCCAGGGAAAAACTGTTTTTT,TRBJ1-4,few,TRBV2,TRBD1
CASSRLPGGEAFF,TGTGCCAGCAGCCGACTTCCGGGGGGGGAAGCTTTCTTT,TRBJ1-1,many,TRBV3-1,.
CASSFGTSNNEQFF,TGTGCCAGCAGCTTCGGGACTAGTAACAATGAGCAGTTCTTC,TRBJ2-1,many,TRBV7-8,TRBD2
CASSSRDRGADEQFF,TGTGCCAGCAGCTCGAGGGACAGGGGGGCAGATGAGCAGTTCTTC,TRBJ2-1,.,TRBV7-9,TRBD1
CASSLIAGVHNEQFF,TGTGCCAGCAGTTTAATAGCGGGAGTGCACAATGAGCAGTTCTTC,TRBJ2-1,few,TRBV28,TRBD2
CSASSPQGPPVYEQYF,TGCAGTGCTAGTTCCCCCCAGGGACCGCCGGTCTACGAGCAGTACTTC,TRBJ2-7,many,TRBV20-1,.
CASSQDGLAPETQYF,TGCGCCAGCAGCCAAGACGGACTAGCCCCAGAGACCCAGTACTTC,TRBJ2-5,few,TRBV4-1,TRBD2